This T cell receptor beta chain comes out of a study of T cell repertoires in cytomegalovirus infection (dated by TCRdb to between 2017 and 2020). Looking at the study overall: Alongside well-studied HLA-B-restricted epitopes, the peptide stimulations were aimed at recently identified HLA-C-restricted CMV epitopes, whose presentation resists viral immunomodulation. Donor HLA type was relevant to the analysis, because carriage of CMV infection together with the matching HLA type was indicated by public TCR beta signatures.

V and J are truncated by 5 bases and 4 bases respectively, leaving an intervening sequence of 18 bases. The germline V gene yields MNHEY for CDR1 and SVGAGI for CDR2. From the cysteine up to the phenylalanine, the CDR3 has a length of 15 residues. The DNA shown is the 45-base CDR3, in frame from base 1. On the study overall, not on this receptor specifically: The ex vivo response was dominated by HLA-C-restricted CMV-specific TCR beta clonotypes, which also provided the single most frequent clonotype in two of eight donors. In both this cohort and an independent roughly 400-donor cohort, the cumulative frequency of public TCR beta family members distinguished carriers of CMV infection plus the relevant HLA type.

Instrument on record: Illumina HiSeq 1500. Using fastp at Q25 and MiXCR, TCRdb reprocessed the public reads and kept productive beta chains. Rows matching on CDR3 protein sequence are summarized as one entry with the most common DNA and genes. In this sample the table shows about 110,000 distinct CDR3 sequences, 30% of which occur a single time. The top ten constitute 41% of the sample. With respect to this clonotype: What antigen it recognizes has not been identified. The input lacks base qualities; no much larger clone sits a single base away.

The sample's treatment or condition label, decoded: in vitro stimulation with specific CMV peptide epitopes to enrich CMV-specific T cells. The chain couples TRBV6-5 to TRBJ2-7; the D region possibly corresponds to TRBD1 (5 bases align). This sample comprised CD8+ T cells from cultured PBMCs, obtained from culture after CMV antigen stimulation. This clonotype was sampled from a human donor in good health (CMV status not recorded). Some clones in this sample may be carry-over from other donors' samples. The CDR3 amino acid sequence is: CASSEQAIVGYEQYF. The DNA sequence is given as TGTGCCAGCAGTGAACAGGCCATCGTAGGGTACGAGCAGTACTTC.